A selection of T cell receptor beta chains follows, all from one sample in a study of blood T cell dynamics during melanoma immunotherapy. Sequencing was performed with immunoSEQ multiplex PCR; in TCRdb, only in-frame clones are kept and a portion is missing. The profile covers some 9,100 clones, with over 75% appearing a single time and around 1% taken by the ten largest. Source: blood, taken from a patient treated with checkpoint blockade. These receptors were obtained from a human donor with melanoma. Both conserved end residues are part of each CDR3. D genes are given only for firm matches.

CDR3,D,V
CASSHGQGNVQETQYF,TRBD1,TRBV14
CSADSFMNTEAFF,NA,TRBV29-1
CVSEDRAYEQYF,TRBD1,TRBV6-6
CASSLMTGQAFF,TRBD1,TRBV7-3
CASSLVPGTSVDEQYF,TRBD2,TRBV27
CASSWRGDYGYTF,NA,TRBV25-1
CASKRQGVYEQYF,TRBD1,TRBV6-6
CASSFDGLSYNEQFF,NA,TRBV7-6
CASSPGPGSYNEQFF,NA,TRBV5-1
CASRLGQGGYSPLHF,TRBD1,TRBV6-6
CSTKDREDYGYTF,TRBD1,TRBV29-1
CASSTSGNTIYF,NA,TRBV19
CASRSRQGGNQPQHF,TRBD1,TRBV5-6
CASSLGQGIGGYTF,TRBD1,TRBV27
CASSLRGNQPQHF,NA,TRBV7-2
CASSPGPPGGGYTF,TRBD1,TRBV6-6
CASSLARGGQETQYF,TRBD2,TRBV5-4